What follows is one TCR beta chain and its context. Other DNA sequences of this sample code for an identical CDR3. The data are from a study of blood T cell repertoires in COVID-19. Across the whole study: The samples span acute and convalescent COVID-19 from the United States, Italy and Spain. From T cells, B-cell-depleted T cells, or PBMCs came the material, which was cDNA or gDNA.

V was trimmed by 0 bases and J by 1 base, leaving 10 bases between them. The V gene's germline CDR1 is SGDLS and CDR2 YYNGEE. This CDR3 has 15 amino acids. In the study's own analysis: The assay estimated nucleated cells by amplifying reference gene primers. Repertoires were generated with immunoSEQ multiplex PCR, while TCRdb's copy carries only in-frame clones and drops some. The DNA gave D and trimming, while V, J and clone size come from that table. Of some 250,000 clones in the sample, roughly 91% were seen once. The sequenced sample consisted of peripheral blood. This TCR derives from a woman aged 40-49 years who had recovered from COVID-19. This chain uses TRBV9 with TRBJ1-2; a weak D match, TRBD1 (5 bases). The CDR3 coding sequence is TGTGCCAGCAGCGTAGCTCCGGGGGGTAACTATGGCTACACCTTC. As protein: CASSVAPGGNYGYTF.